These T cell receptor beta chains were read from a single sample in a study of blood T cells in healthy people across ages. TCRdb reanalysed the 5' RACE reads using MiXCR and keeps one entry per CDR3 protein. The sample contains some 1.4 million distinct CDR3 sequences, approximately 38% of which appear only once. The sample was blood. The receptors come from a woman aged 18-29 years in good health. Each CDR3 is given with its conserved first and last residue. Each record gives: V gene, D gene, clone size, J gene, CDR3 protein, CDR3 DNA. A D gene is named only where the DNA matches it firmly. The size field is filled for only some rows; it gives once, few, many or a size class.

v_gene: TRBV11-2
d_gene: NA
abundance: many
j_gene: TRBJ2-1
CDR3aa: CASSLRSEQFF
CDR3nt: TGTGCCAGCAGTCTTAGAAGTGAGCAGTTCTTC

v_gene: TRBV25-1
d_gene: TRBD2
abundance: many
j_gene: TRBJ2-3
CDR3aa: CASSPLAGFTDTQYF
CDR3nt: TGTGCCAGCAGTCCACTAGCGGGTTTCACAGATACGCAGTATTTT

v_gene: TRBV11-2
d_gene: NA
abundance: once
j_gene: TRBJ1-1
CDR3aa: CASSQQDSKNTEAFF
CDR3nt: TGTGCCAGCAGCCAACAGGACAGCAAGAACACTGAAGCTTTCTTT

v_gene: TRBV5-1
d_gene: NA
abundance: NA
j_gene: TRBJ2-1
CDR3aa: CASSPRAGQTYNEQFF
CDR3nt: TGCGCCAGCAGCCCGAGGGCAGGGCAGACCTACAATGAGCAGTTCTTC

v_gene: TRBV6-6
d_gene: TRBD2
abundance: NA
j_gene: TRBJ2-3
CDR3aa: CASSSMTSGSATDTQYF
CDR3nt: TGTGCCAGCAGTTCCATGACTAGCGGGAGCGCCACAGATACGCAGTATTTT

v_gene: TRBV12-3/TRBV12-4
d_gene: NA
abundance: NA
j_gene: TRBJ2-3
CDR3aa: CASSLGAVGSADTQYF
CDR3nt: TGTGCCAGCAGTTTAGGGGCGGTAGGCAGCGCAGATACGCAGTATTTT

v_gene: TRBV6-6
d_gene: NA
abundance: NA
j_gene: TRBJ2-2
CDR3aa: CASRLQRELFF
CDR3nt: TGTGCCAGCAGACTCCAGCGGGAGCTGTTTTTT

v_gene: TRBV24-1
d_gene: TRBD2
abundance: NA
j_gene: TRBJ2-3
CDR3aa: CATSDGAGGFETQYF
CDR3nt: TGTGCCACCAGTGATGGAGCGGGAGGCTTCGAAACGCAGTATTTT

v_gene: TRBV27
d_gene: NA
abundance: few
j_gene: TRBJ2-1
CDR3aa: CASTWGGPHYNEQFF
CDR3nt: TGTGCCAGCACTTGGGGGGGGCCCCACTACAATGAGCAGTTCTTC

v_gene: TRBV5-1
d_gene: NA
abundance: NA
j_gene: TRBJ2-6
CDR3aa: CASSLPLLSSGANVLTF
CDR3nt: TGCGCCAGCAGCTTGCCTCTGCTTAGCTCTGGGGCCAACGTCCTGACTTTC

v_gene: TRBV6-6
d_gene: NA
abundance: NA
j_gene: TRBJ1-3
CDR3aa: CASSDRRSSGNTIYF
CDR3nt: TGTGCCAGCAGTGATAGGAGATCCTCTGGAAACACCATATATTTT

v_gene: TRBV19
d_gene: TRBD2
abundance: NA
j_gene: TRBJ2-1
CDR3aa: CATSSSGSVSYNEQFF
CDR3nt: TGTGCCACGAGCTCTAGCGGGAGTGTCTCCTACAATGAGCAGTTCTTC

v_gene: TRBV20-1
d_gene: TRBD1
abundance: NA
j_gene: TRBJ2-7
CDR3aa: CSARHDRAPNEQYF
CDR3nt: TGCAGTGCTAGGCACGACAGGGCCCCCAACGAGCAGTACTTC

v_gene: TRBV20-1
d_gene: TRBD2
abundance: NA
j_gene: TRBJ2-7
CDR3aa: CSALLAGGKFSYNEQYF
CDR3nt: TGCAGTGCGTTACTAGCGGGGGGGAAATTCTCCTACAATGAGCAGTACTTC

v_gene: TRBV10-2
d_gene: NA
abundance: NA
j_gene: TRBJ1-4
CDR3aa: CASGPVTNEKLFF
CDR3nt: TGCGCCAGTGGCCCGGTCACTAATGAAAAACTGTTTTTT

v_gene: TRBV29-1
d_gene: NA
abundance: many
j_gene: TRBJ2-1
CDR3aa: CSVVGGSSSNEQFF
CDR3nt: TGCAGCGTTGTCGGCGGTTCAAGCTCCAATGAGCAGTTCTTC

v_gene: TRBV7-8
d_gene: TRBD2
abundance: few
j_gene: TRBJ2-3
CDR3aa: CASSRSAGASTDTQYF
CDR3nt: TGTGCCAGCAGCCGCAGCGCGGGAGCAAGCACAGATACGCAGTATTTT

v_gene: TRBV20-1
d_gene: NA
abundance: NA
j_gene: TRBJ2-1
CDR3aa: CSAMGGGAPGEQFF
CDR3nt: TGCAGTGCGATGGGGGGTGGAGCGCCCGGCGAGCAGTTCTTC

v_gene: TRBV24-1
d_gene: TRBD1
abundance: NA
j_gene: TRBJ1-1
CDR3aa: CATTLGQGGEAFF
CDR3nt: TGTGCCACCACCCTTGGACAGGGAGGTGAAGCTTTCTTT

v_gene: TRBV7-9
d_gene: NA
abundance: few
j_gene: TRBJ2-7
CDR3aa: CASSLGRLALPYF
CDR3nt: TGTGCCAGCAGCTTAGGTCGATTAGCCCTCCCGTACTTC

v_gene: TRBV12-5
d_gene: NA
abundance: NA
j_gene: TRBJ2-7
CDR3aa: CASGLSLSGHPVGVPYEQYF
CDR3nt: TGTGCTAGTGGTTTGTCTCTTTCCGGACACCCCGTCGGTGTGCCGTACGAGCAGTACTTC

v_gene: TRBV7-3
d_gene: TRBD2
abundance: few
j_gene: TRBJ2-3
CDR3aa: CASSSIVGLADSTDTQYF
CDR3nt: TGTGCCAGCAGCTCCATTGTCGGACTAGCGGATAGCACAGATACGCAGTATTTT

v_gene: TRBV7-2
d_gene: TRBD2
abundance: NA
j_gene: TRBJ2-3
CDR3aa: CASSLLAGVSTDTQYF
CDR3nt: TGTGCCAGCAGCTTACTAGCGGGAGTTAGCACAGATACGCAGTATTTT

v_gene: TRBV15
d_gene: NA
abundance: few
j_gene: TRBJ2-7
CDR3aa: CATSRVAVYNEQYF
CDR3nt: TGTGCCACCAGCAGAGTTGCGGTCTACAATGAGCAGTACTTC

v_gene: TRBV2
d_gene: NA
abundance: NA
j_gene: TRBJ1-2
CDR3aa: CATLTVNYGYTF
CDR3nt: TGTGCCACCCTGACAGTTAACTATGGCTACACCTTC

v_gene: TRBV20-1
d_gene: NA
abundance: NA
j_gene: TRBJ1-2
CDR3aa: CSASNAVGYGYTF
CDR3nt: TGCAGTGCTAGTAATGCTGTTGGATACGGCTACACCTTC

v_gene: TRBV12-3/TRBV12-4
d_gene: NA
abundance: few
j_gene: TRBJ2-7
CDR3aa: CASSLSPGEQYF
CDR3nt: TGTGCCAGCAGCTTATCCCCTGGTGAGCAGTACTTC

v_gene: TRBV7-2
d_gene: TRBD1
abundance: NA
j_gene: TRBJ1-3
CDR3aa: CASSSTGGLSGNTIYF
CDR3nt: TGTGCCAGCAGCTCTACAGGGGGCCTATCTGGAAACACCATATATTTT

v_gene: TRBV7-6
d_gene: NA
abundance: few
j_gene: TRBJ2-7
CDR3aa: CASSSTGLAGPYNEQYF
CDR3nt: TGTGCCAGCAGCTCCACGGGGCTCGCGGGACCCTACAATGAGCAGTACTTC

v_gene: TRBV20-1
d_gene: TRBD1
abundance: few
j_gene: TRBJ2-3
CDR3aa: CSAHTSLGQGMEDTQYF
CDR3nt: TGCAGTGCACACACCAGCCTGGGACAGGGAATGGAAGATACGCAGTATTTT

v_gene: TRBV25-1
d_gene: NA
abundance: few
j_gene: TRBJ2-1
CDR3aa: CASSEYVSGSYNEQFF
CDR3nt: TGTGCCAGCAGTGAATATGTGAGCGGATCCTACAATGAGCAGTTCTTC

v_gene: TRBV20-1
d_gene: NA
abundance: NA
j_gene: TRBJ2-1
CDR3aa: CSARDTTSGGPQGDEQFF
CDR3nt: TGCAGTGCTAGAGATACGACTAGCGGTGGGCCACAGGGGGATGAGCAGTTCTTC

v_gene: TRBV29-1
d_gene: NA
abundance: many
j_gene: TRBJ1-5
CDR3aa: CSVDGMSGQPQHF
CDR3nt: TGCAGCGTTGATGGTATGTCCGGTCAGCCCCAGCATTTT

v_gene: TRBV12-3/TRBV12-4
d_gene: NA
abundance: few
j_gene: TRBJ2-6
CDR3aa: CASSLVVGSGANVLTF
CDR3nt: TGTGCCAGCAGTTTAGTTGTAGGGTCTGGGGCCAACGTCCTGACTTTC

v_gene: TRBV12-3/TRBV12-4
d_gene: NA
abundance: NA
j_gene: TRBJ2-3
CDR3aa: CASSLESGGGRADTQYF
CDR3nt: TGTGCCAGCAGTTTGGAGAGCGGAGGAGGTAGAGCAGATACGCAGTATTTT

v_gene: TRBV9
d_gene: TRBD2
abundance: once
j_gene: TRBJ2-5
CDR3aa: CASSVRALAGGETQYF
CDR3nt: TGTGCCAGCAGCGTCCGGGCTCTAGCGGGGGGTGAGACCCAGTACTTC

v_gene: TRBV29-1
d_gene: NA
abundance: many
j_gene: TRBJ2-1
CDR3aa: CSFGGSSSSYNEQFF
CDR3nt: TGCAGCTTTGGGGGCTCGTCCAGCTCCTACAATGAGCAGTTCTTC

v_gene: TRBV4-1
d_gene: NA
abundance: NA
j_gene: TRBJ2-1
CDR3aa: CASKDPGSSYNEQFF
CDR3nt: TGCGCCAGCAAAGACCCCGGAAGCTCCTACAATGAGCAGTTCTTC

v_gene: TRBV7-2
d_gene: TRBD2
abundance: NA
j_gene: TRBJ2-2
CDR3aa: CASSLSSGSGPGELFF
CDR3nt: TGTGCCAGCAGCTTAAGTAGCGGGAGTGGGCCCGGGGAGCTGTTTTTT

v_gene: TRBV20-1
d_gene: TRBD2
abundance: NA
j_gene: TRBJ2-1
CDR3aa: CSALRQGGFRNEQFF
CDR3nt: TGCAGTGCCCTGCGGCAGGGAGGGTTTAGGAATGAGCAGTTCTTC

v_gene: TRBV12-3/TRBV12-4
d_gene: NA
abundance: NA
j_gene: TRBJ1-2
CDR3aa: CASSAGSLANYGYTF
CDR3nt: TGTGCCAGCAGTGCAGGGTCCCTAGCTAACTATGGCTACACCTTC

v_gene: TRBV5-5
d_gene: NA
abundance: few
j_gene: TRBJ2-3
CDR3aa: CASSSTSYSTDTQYF
CDR3nt: TGTGCCAGCAGCTCCACAAGTTACAGCACAGATACGCAGTATTTT

v_gene: TRBV4-1
d_gene: TRBD2
abundance: NA
j_gene: TRBJ2-3
CDR3aa: CASSQDNGLGSATQYF
CDR3nt: TGCGCCAGCAGCCAGGATAATGGACTAGGCTCAGCTACGCAGTATTTT

v_gene: TRBV7-2
d_gene: NA
abundance: NA
j_gene: TRBJ2-1
CDR3aa: CASSLRLLDKNEQFF
CDR3nt: TGTGCCAGCAGCCTCAGGCTATTAGACAAGAATGAGCAGTTCTTC

v_gene: TRBV12-3/TRBV12-4
d_gene: TRBD2
abundance: few
j_gene: TRBJ2-1
CDR3aa: CASKTSGRRLPEDNEQFF
CDR3nt: TGTGCCAGCAAGACTAGCGGTAGGAGGCTCCCAGAGGACAATGAGCAGTTCTTC

v_gene: TRBV28
d_gene: NA
abundance: NA
j_gene: TRBJ2-7
CDR3aa: CASRWSGIARSYNGEQYF
CDR3nt: TGTGCCAGCCGCTGGAGTGGGATTGCGCGGTCCTACAATGGAGAGCAGTACTTC

v_gene: TRBV10-3
d_gene: NA
abundance: few
j_gene: TRBJ1-2
CDR3aa: CAIRRTDANYGYTF
CDR3nt: TGTGCCATCAGAAGGACAGATGCTAACTATGGCTACACCTTC

v_gene: TRBV29-1
d_gene: NA
abundance: NA
j_gene: TRBJ2-2
CDR3aa: CSVLRGLNTGELFF
CDR3nt: TGCAGCGTCCTAAGAGGCTTAAACACCGGGGAGCTGTTTTTT

v_gene: TRBV27
d_gene: TRBD2
abundance: few
j_gene: TRBJ2-5
CDR3aa: CASGGLAGHEQYF
CDR3nt: TGTGCCAGCGGGGGACTAGCGGGCCATGAGCAGTACTTC

v_gene: TRBV3-1
d_gene: NA
abundance: NA
j_gene: TRBJ2-3
CDR3aa: CASSQISRGSTDTQYF
CDR3nt: TGTGCCAGCAGCCAGATTTCCCGGGGGAGCACAGATACGCAGTATTTT

v_gene: TRBV12-5
d_gene: TRBD2
abundance: NA
j_gene: TRBJ2-7
CDR3aa: CASGGKGLDDEQYF
CDR3nt: TGTGCTAGTGGGGGAAAGGGACTAGACGATGAGCAGTACTTC

v_gene: TRBV28
d_gene: TRBD1
abundance: NA
j_gene: TRBJ2-1
CDR3aa: CASSLDRCNEQFF
CDR3nt: TGTGCCAGCAGTTTGGACAGGTGCAATGAGCAGTTCTTC

v_gene: TRBV27
d_gene: NA
abundance: NA
j_gene: TRBJ2-3
CDR3aa: CASNPGTPSISTDTQYF
CDR3nt: TGTGCCAGCAATCCGGGGACCCCATCCATTAGCACAGATACGCAGTATTTT